One and the same sample provided the 29 T cell receptor beta chains below, sequenced in a study of blood T cell repertoires in COVID-19. Sequenced by immunoSEQ multiplex PCR; TCRdb stores in-frame clones only, minus some. The data show 110,000 to 150,000 clones, around 81% seen once. Input material: peripheral blood. The receptors shown here come from a human donor in a cohort sampled during active COVID-19.

J is TRBJ2-7 and V is TRBV2; TRBD1 matches 8 bases. The CDR3 has 12 residues. Germline lookup yields CDR1 SNHLY and CDR2 FYNNEI. V was pared by 2 bases and J by 9 bases, with 3 bases of the junction left unmatched. The DNA for the CDR3 is TGTGCCAGCAGTGAAACCGACAGGGGGCAGTACTTC. Translation: CASSETDRGQYF.

The chain is built from TRBV29-1 and TRBJ2-6, with D tentatively TRBD1 (5 bases). With 4 bases removed from V and 2 bases from J, the gap between germline ends came to 6 bases. CDR1 is SQVTM, CDR2 ANQGSEA, per germline. The CDR3 covers 13 residues. Written as DNA, the CDR3 is TGCAGCGTTGTGGGGCCTGGGGCCAACGTCCTGACTTTC. As protein: CSVVGPGANVLTF.

The chain carries TRBV29-1 and TRBJ1-1; TRBD1 matches 7 bases. J gave up 1 base and V 4 bases, and 3 bases lay outside the gene matches. The CDR3 has 13 residues. Germline-derived CDR1 and CDR2 are SQVTM and ANQGSEA. This CDR3 is CSVARQGNTEAFF. The CDR3 DNA reads TGCAGCGTTGCCAGACAGGGGAACACTGAAGCTTTCTTT.

The J gene is TRBJ2-3, the V gene TRBV19; no definite D call. V lost 6 bases and J lost 1, with 8 bases in between. Germline CDR1 LNHDA, CDR2 SQIVND (reference sequence). CDR3 size: 13 residues. DNA for the CDR3: TGTGCCAGTAGAGCGACGGGCACAGATACGCAGTATTTT. Translating gives CASRATGTDTQYF.

The J gene is TRBJ2-7, the V gene TRBV18, with a possible D match to TRBD2 (5 bases). Germline V gives CDR1 KGHSH, CDR2 LQKENI. With 7 bases removed from V and 4 bases from J, the gap between germline ends came to 17 bases. CDR3 length: 14 amino acids. This CDR3 reads CASFEGVRPYEQYF. The CDR3 bases are TGTGCCAGCTTTGAGGGAGTCCGGCCTTACGAGCAGTACTTC.

This chain links TRBV4-2 with TRBJ2-7; 7 bases fit TRBD1. After removal of 0 bases from V and 2 bases from J, the junction contained 10 bases not matched to a gene. CDR1 and CDR2 (germline): LGHNA, YNFKEQ. The CDR3 runs to 17 residues. The CDR3 sequence: CASSQDREWDRAYEQYF. The CDR3 DNA follows: TGTGCCAGCAGCCAAGATCGCGAATGGGACAGAGCCTACGAGCAGTACTTC.

The J gene is TRBJ1-6, the V gene TRBV5-4; 10 bases match TRBD1. The CDR3 covers 14 residues. The junction had 3 bases not matched to a gene; V was cut back by 3 bases and J by 9 bases. Per germline, CDR1 SGHNT and CDR2 YYREEE (reference sequence). Here the CDR3 DNA reads TGTGCCAGCAGCTATCGGGACAGGGGTTCACCCCTCCACTTT. It is translated as CASSYRDRGSPLHF.

This chain connects TRBV7-2 to TRBJ2-7; D may be TRBD1 (6 bases). This CDR3 is built from 15 residues. Looked up from germline, CDR1 is SGHTA and CDR2 is FQGNSA. The V and J ends lost 5 bases and 3 bases respectively, with 17 bases between them. CDR3 in amino acids: CASSRPGDGNYEQYF. The DNA of the CDR3 is TGTGCCAGCAGCCGCCCAGGGGACGGAAACTACGAGCAGTACTTC.

The sample holds a few counts of this clone. The chain combines TRBV9 with TRBJ2-2; D call uncertain. V was clipped by 2 bases and J by 6 bases, with 5 bases between them. Germline V gene lookup returns CDR1 SGDLS and CDR2 YYNGEE. The CDR3 is 12 amino acids. CDR3 sequence (DNA): TGTGCCAGCAGCGTCGCGGCCGGGGAGCTGTTTTTT. Encoded protein: CASSVAAGELFF. The entire variable domain, with the rest obtained from reference TRBV9 and TRBJ2-2, is as follows: DSGVTQTPKHLITATGQRVTLRCSPRSGDLSVYWYQQSLDQGLQFLIQYYNGEERAKGNILERFSAQQFPDLHSELNLSSLELGDSALYFCASSVAAGELFFGEGSRLTVL.

The CDR3 bases are TGTGCCAGCAGTCCCATAGCGGGAAGGCCCTACAATGAGCAGTTCTTC. It yields the protein CASSPIAGRPYNEQFF. The V and J genes are TRBV28 and TRBJ2-1; TRBD2 matches at 8 bases. CDR3 size: 16 residues. Germline V lookup: CDR1 MDHEN, CDR2 SYDVKM. J lost 2 bases, V lost 5 bases, and 8 bases had no gene match.

This clone appeared a few times. The CDR3 protein is CASSHQGQTIDSYEQYF. The CDR3 DNA is TGTGCCAGCTCACATCAGGGACAGACCATTGACTCCTACGAGCAGTACTTC. The rearrangement joins TRBV18 to TRBJ2-7, with TRBD1 matching over 7 bases. Looked up from germline, CDR1 is KGHSH and CDR2 is LQKENI. The ends lost 4 bases at V and 0 bases at J; junction bases unmatched: 12. The CDR3 is 17 amino acids.

The chain employs TRBV18 and TRBJ2-7, with TRBD2 matching over 7 bases. This CDR3 comprises 15 residues. Trimming at V came to 3 bases and at J to 4 bases, leaving 9 bases not matched to a gene. Germline V gene lookup returns CDR1 KGHSH and CDR2 LQKENI. The DNA for the CDR3 is TGTGCCAGCTCACCCGGACTAGGCCAACTTTACGAGCAGTACTTC. Amino acid sequence: CASSPGLGQLYEQYF. The variable domain in full, completed from reference TRBV18 and TRBJ2-7, reads NAGVMQNPRHLVRRRGQEARLRCSPMKGHSHVYWYRQLPEEGLKFMVYLQKENIIDESGMPKERFSAEFPKEGPSILRIQQVVRGDSAAYFCASSPGLGQLYEQYFGPGTRLTVT.

This chain links TRBV19 with TRBJ1-2; TRBD1 agrees at 8 bases. This CDR3 contains 13 residues. Germline CDR1 reads LNHDA; CDR2 reads SQIVND (reference sequence). V was clipped by 5 bases and J by 8 bases; unmatched bases: 7. CDR3 region: CASSRRTGQGYTF. CDR3 sequence (DNA): TGTGCCAGTAGTCGACGGACAGGGCAAGGCTACACCTTC.

The chain couples TRBV7-3 to TRBJ2-7, with 12 bases that match TRBD2. There are 15 residues in the CDR3. Germline V gene lookup returns CDR1 SGHTA and CDR2 FQGTGA. V dropped 6 bases and J dropped 5; count of bases not matched to a gene: 8. The CDR3 loop is CASSVTSGRNHEQYF. For the CDR3, the DNA is TGTGCCAGCAGTGTTACTAGCGGGAGGAACCACGAGCAGTACTTC.

The chain links TRBV9 to TRBJ2-3; D not resolved. This CDR3 region has 12 residues. Germline V gene sequence: CDR1 SGDLS, CDR2 YYNGEE. V was shortened by 4 bases and J by 3 bases, with 6 bases between the two germline ends. CDR3 sequence: CASSQQTDTQYF. CDR3 DNA sequence: TGTGCCAGCAGCCAACAAACAGATACGCAGTATTTT.

The rearrangement uses TRBV29-1 and TRBJ2-1; D is unresolved. The V and J ends lost 3 bases and 13 bases respectively, with 13 bases between them. CDR3 length equals 11 residues. Germline V gives CDR1 SQVTM, CDR2 ANQGSEA. CDR3 region: CSVEEYSCQFF. The CDR3 DNA reads TGCAGCGTTGAGGAGTATAGTTGCCAGTTCTTC.

J is TRBJ1-5 and V is TRBV10-3; 11 bases map to TRBD1. The junction had 6 bases not matched to a gene; V was cut back by 10 bases and J by 4 bases. This CDR3 is 14 amino acids long. Germline CDR1 ENHRY, CDR2 SYGVKD. DNA of the CDR3: TGTGCCAGCTGGGACAGGGGGGAGAATCAGCCCCAGCATTTT. It translates to CASWDRGENQPQHF.

The count of this clone is one. J is TRBJ2-2 and V is TRBV5-4; TRBD2 aligns across 15 bases. CDR3 size: 16 residues. V dropped 4 bases and J dropped 6; count of bases not matched to a gene: 4. CDR1 is SGHNT and CDR2 is YYREEE in the germline V gene (reference sequence). Written as DNA, the CDR3 is TGTGCCAGCAGCCATGGACTAGCGGGAGGGCCCGGGGAGCTGTTTTTT. It is translated as CASSHGLAGGPGELFF.

In this sample, this clone turned up once. Different DNA sequences within this sample yield the same CDR3. V gene TRBV27 combines with J gene TRBJ2-7, with 12 bases matching TRBD2. The CDR3 covers 15 residues. Trimming cost V 5 bases and J 4 bases; bases outside gene matches: 6. Germline CDR1 reads MNHEY; CDR2 reads SMNVEV (reference sequence). CDR3 protein: CASSPLTSGSYEQYF. CDR3 DNA: TGTGCCAGCAGTCCGCTGACTAGCGGGAGTTACGAGCAGTACTTC.

This clone was recorded a few times. The J gene is TRBJ2-7, the V gene TRBV24-1; 7 bases are a match to TRBD2. Germline V gene sequence: CDR1 KGHDR, CDR2 SFDVKD. Losses at the gene ends were 5 bases for V and 3 bases for J; bases not matched to a gene: 15. The CDR3 is 17 amino acids. CDR3 sequence (DNA): TGTGCCACCAGTGGGGGGGAGGGCCAAAAGTCTGGCTACGAGCAGTACTTC. This codes for CATSGGEGQKSGYEQYF.

This chain links TRBV12-3 or TRBV12-4 with TRBJ2-7; no clear D. This CDR3 contains 12 residues. Trimming took off 2 bases at V and 2 bases at J, with 4 bases between the two ends. The CDR3 nucleotides read TGTGCCAGCAGTTTAAGAGCCTACGAGCAGTACTTC. Translation gives CASSLRAYEQYF.

The chain couples TRBV7-3 to TRBJ2-7, with 7 bases aligning to TRBD2. Germline trimming cut 2 bases from V and 0 bases from J; bases unmatched to any gene: 4. This CDR3 spans 15 amino acids. Germline-derived CDR1 and CDR2 are SGHTA and FQGTGA. The DNA of the CDR3 is TGTGCCAGCAGCTTACGGGGCGGGAGCTCCTACGAGCAGTACTTC. Amino acid sequence: CASSLRGGSSYEQYF.

This sequence joins TRBV6-5 and TRBJ1-2; a possible D gene is TRBD1 (5 bases). This CDR3 spans 13 amino acids. Per the germline V gene, CDR1 is MNHEY and CDR2 is SVGAGI. V lost 7 bases and J 2 bases, leaving 11 bases between the germline ends. CDR3 DNA sequence: TGTGCCAGCATCAGGGAAGGGAACTATGGCTACACCTTC. Protein sequence: CASIREGNYGYTF.

V and J are TRBV3-1 (or the pseudogene TRBV3-2) and TRBJ2-7; the D is unclear. Germline V gene data show CDR1 as LGHDT and CDR2 as YNNKEL (reference sequence). The ends were cut back, 5 bases at V and 6 bases at J, with 8 bases in the middle. This CDR3 comprises 11 residues. CDR3 protein: CASSYTREQYF. CDR3 sequence (DNA): TGTGCCAGCAGCTATACTCGCGAGCAGTACTTC.

The rearrangement uses TRBV5-1 and TRBJ2-7, with TRBD2 matching 9 bases. The CDR3 extends over 17 amino acids. With V trimmed by 0 bases and J by 5 bases, 12 bases remained unmatched. Germline lookup yields CDR1 SGHRS and CDR2 YFSETQ. The CDR3 sequence: CASSLAYSAGGVDEQYF. CDR3 DNA sequence: TGCGCCAGCAGCTTGGCCTACAGTGCGGGAGGGGTCGACGAGCAGTACTTC. Variable domain in full (rest from reference TRBV5-1 and TRBJ2-7): KAGVTQTPRYLIKTRGQQVTLSCSPISGHRSVSWYQQTPGQGLQFLFEYFSETQRNKGNFPGRFSGRQFSNSRSEMNVSTLELGDSALYLCASSLAYSAGGVDEQYFGPGTRLTVT.

The V gene is TRBV7-2, the J gene TRBJ1-2; 7 positions agree with TRBD1. Germline lookup yields CDR1 SGHTA and CDR2 FQGNSA. Trimming took 6 bases from V and 6 from J; bases not matched to a gene: 7. This CDR3 is built from 13 residues. The CDR3 loop is CASSSNRGNGYTF. DNA of the CDR3: TGTGCCAGCAGTTCTAACAGGGGTAATGGCTACACCTTC.

The J gene is TRBJ2-7, the V gene TRBV4-1, with D unclear. V was clipped by 4 bases and J by 2 bases, with 12 bases between them. This CDR3 region has 14 residues. The germline CDR1 and CDR2 sequences are MGHRA and YSYEKL. CDR3 coding DNA: TGCGCCAGCAGCCCAGCGCGTCTAGCCTACGAGCAGTACTTC. Amino acid sequence: CASSPARLAYEQYF.

The chain joins TRBV6-6 to TRBJ1-2, with 7 bases matching TRBD1. This CDR3 spans 16 amino acids. The V segment lost 5 bases and the J segment 6 bases; nucleotides outside the gene matches: 15. Germline CDR1 MNHNY, CDR2 SVGAGI (reference sequence). This CDR3 reads CASSTSDRATSDGYTF. For the CDR3, the DNA is TGTGCCAGCAGTACATCCGACAGGGCTACAAGTGATGGCTACACCTTC.

V usage is TRBV27 and J usage is TRBJ2-7; TRBD1 matches 8 bases. Germline CDR1 is MNHEY and CDR2 is SMNVEV (reference sequence). With 5 bases clipped from V and 4 bases from J, the junction kept 4 bases outside the gene matches. CDR3 length equals 13 residues. CDR3 DNA: TGTGCCAGCAGTCGGACAGGGAAGTACGAGCAGTACTTC. Amino acids: CASSRTGKYEQYF.